The rows below give T cell receptor beta chains drawn from one sample of a study of T-cell reconstitution after alpha-beta-depleted transplantation in children. TCRdb fed the PCR reads into MiXCR, producing one record per CDR3 protein. Altogether 200,000 to 300,000 distinct CDR3 sequences are present, roughly 26% being singletons, with the ten largest covering roughly 2.5%. Here the sequenced sample was PBMCs, taken before TCRalphabeta/CD19-depleted stem cell transplant. These TCRs come from a girl aged 2-15 years with Fanconi anemia, due to receive a stem cell transplant. Both conserved end residues are part of each CDR3. D genes are given only for firm matches. Clone size is stated in some rows and not others, as once, few, many or a class when expanded.

v_gene	abundance	d_gene	j_gene	CDR3aa	CDR3nt
TRBV29-1	many	TRBD2	TRBJ2-7	CSVDTGTSGPYEQYF	TGCAGCGTTGATACCGGGACTAGCGGGCCCTACGAGCAGTACTTC
TRBV28	few	-	TRBJ2-7	CASSRALEQYF	TGTGCCAGCAGTCGCGCACTCGAGCAGTACTTC
TRBV5-1	once	TRBD1	TRBJ2-3	CASSWGQRRTDTQYF	TGCGCCAGCAGCTGGGGACAGCGGAGGACAGATACGCAGTATTTT
TRBV7-2	few	-	TRBJ1-1	CASSPHLPRIMNTEAFF	TGTGCCAGCAGCCCACATCTCCCCAGGATAATGAACACTGAAGCTTTCTTT
TRBV28	few	-	TRBJ2-1	CASSAFSYNEQFF	TGTGCCAGCAGTGCGTTCTCCTACAATGAGCAGTTCTTC
TRBV27	-	-	TRBJ2-2	CASSIGTIPTGELFF	TGTGCCAGCAGTATCGGGACAATACCAACCGGGGAGCTGTTTTTT
TRBV29-1	many	TRBD2	TRBJ2-1	CSVEAGGVLSSYNEQFF	TGCAGCGTTGAAGCGGGAGGGGTTCTTAGCTCCTACAATGAGCAGTTCTTC
TRBV20-1	-	-	TRBJ1-1	CSARGPATAFF	TGCAGTGCTAGGGGCCCCGCCACAGCTTTCTTT
TRBV28	-	TRBD2	TRBJ2-7	CASSFPGERETYEQYF	TGTGCCAGCAGTTTCCCCGGTGAGCGGGAAACCTACGAGCAGTACTTC
TRBV6-1	-	-	TRBJ2-7	CASSEGLQGSYEQYF	TGTGCCAGCAGTGAAGGTTTACAGGGTTCCTACGAGCAGTACTTC
TRBV25-1	-	-	TRBJ2-1	CASSGIDKAYNEQFF	TGTGCCAGCAGTGGTATAGACAAAGCCTACAATGAGCAGTTCTTC
TRBV10-1	-	TRBD2	TRBJ2-2	CASSVHSGTRVNTGELFF	TGCGCCAGCAGTGTCCATTCCGGGACTAGGGTGAACACCGGGGAGCTGTTTTTT
TRBV12-3/TRBV12-4	many	-	TRBJ1-2	CASSVHRVNYGYTF	TGTGCCAGCAGCGTTCACAGGGTTAACTATGGCTACACCTTC
TRBV29-1	many	-	TRBJ2-5	CSVAEGLETQYF	TGCAGCGTTGCGGAGGGATTAGAGACCCAGTACTTC
TRBV20-1	few	-	TRBJ1-4	CSARGGGALELTNEKLFF	TGCAGTGCTAGAGGTGGGGGGGCGCTGGAGCTAACTAATGAAAAACTGTTTTTT
TRBV10-1	few	-	TRBJ2-7	CASSAGTPYEQYF	TGCGCCAGCAGCGCCGGGACGCCCTACGAGCAGTACTTC
TRBV15	many	-	TRBJ2-6	CATSRDLTAGANVLTF	TGTGCCACCAGCAGAGATCTTACAGCTGGGGCCAACGTCCTGACTTTC
TRBV20-1	-	-	TRBJ2-1	CSARDHANNEQFF	TGCAGTGCTAGAGATCACGCGAACAATGAGCAGTTCTTC
TRBV5-4	few	-	TRBJ2-1	CASSASTYNEQFF	TGTGCCAGCAGCGCCTCAACCTACAATGAGCAGTTCTTC
TRBV5-1	once	TRBD2	TRBJ2-1	CASSFGVAGYNEQFF	TGCGCCAGCAGCTTCGGGGTAGCGGGTTACAATGAGCAGTTCTTC
TRBV2	-	-	TRBJ2-4	CASSEYGLTSIAKNIQYF	TGTGCCAGCAGTGAGTATGGACTAACCTCAATAGCCAAAAACATTCAGTACTTC
TRBV29-1	few	-	TRBJ2-2	CSVEDLAVGELFF	TGCAGCGTTGAAGATCTGGCAGTCGGGGAGCTGTTTTTT
TRBV20-1	-	TRBD1	TRBJ2-7	CSARDKGQGSYEQYF	TGCAGTGCTAGAGATAAGGGACAGGGGTCCTACGAGCAGTACTTC
TRBV6-2/TRBV6-3	-	TRBD1	TRBJ1-6	CASSWGQGRIYSPLHF	TGTGCCAGCAGTTGGGGACAGGGACGAATCTATTCACCCCTCCACTTT
TRBV29-1	few	-	TRBJ2-5	CSVHDGPRSQETQYF	TGCAGCGTTCATGACGGGCCCCGAAGTCAAGAGACCCAGTACTTC
TRBV12-3/TRBV12-4	few	TRBD1	TRBJ2-7	CASSLFSRTGVHEQYF	TGTGCCAGCAGTTTATTTTCCAGGACAGGGGTCCACGAGCAGTACTTC
TRBV28	-	-	TRBJ2-2	CASSSPGSSTGELFF	TGTGCCAGCAGTTCCCCAGGGTCGAGCACCGGGGAGCTGTTTTTT
TRBV20-1	-	-	TRBJ1-3	CSAQGSGNTIYF	TGCAGTGCCCAGGGCTCTGGAAACACCATATATTTT
TRBV5-6	-	TRBD1	TRBJ2-6	CASSYRDSYSGGANVLTF	TGTGCCAGCAGCTACCGGGACAGCTACTCAGGAGGGGCCAACGTCCTGACTTTC
TRBV6-1	-	-	TRBJ2-3	CASRGQLPFSTDTQYF	TGTGCCAGCCGAGGACAGCTACCTTTTAGCACAGATACGCAGTATTTT
TRBV5-1	-	TRBD1	TRBJ2-7	CASSDERGLGEQYF	TGCGCCAGCAGCGACGAAAGGGGGCTGGGAGAGCAGTACTTC
TRBV6-4	many	-	TRBJ2-2	CASSDKNTGELFF	TGTGCCAGCAGTGACAAGAACACCGGGGAGCTGTTTTTT
TRBV29-1	-	TRBD1	TRBJ1-1	CSVEDRGQSEAFF	TGCAGCGTTGAGGACAGGGGGCAGAGTGAAGCTTTCTTT
TRBV10-3	many	TRBD2	TRBJ2-5	CAIGAQTSGRRETQYF	TGTGCCATCGGAGCCCAAACTAGCGGGAGACGAGAGACCCAGTACTTC
TRBV12-3/TRBV12-4	many	-	TRBJ2-2	CASSLYTGELFF	TGTGCCAGCAGTTTGTACACCGGGGAGCTGTTTTTT
TRBV15	many	-	TRBJ1-2	CATSRDRQSYGYTF	TGTGCCACCAGCAGAGATCGACAGTCCTATGGCTACACCTTC
TRBV7-7	few	-	TRBJ2-2	CASSSIDTGELFF	TGTGCCAGCAGCAGTATCGACACCGGGGAGCTGTTTTTT
TRBV2	few	TRBD1	TRBJ1-5	CASRDRGLSNQPQHF	TGTGCCAGCAGGGACAGGGGGCTTAGCAATCAGCCCCAGCATTTT
TRBV20-1	many	TRBD2	TRBJ2-1	CSARTRRYNEQFF	TGCAGTGCCAGGACTAGGAGGTACAATGAGCAGTTCTTC
TRBV6-5	many	TRBD2	TRBJ2-3	CASSSQIAGFGDTQYF	TGTGCCAGCAGTTCCCAAATAGCGGGGTTCGGAGATACGCAGTATTTT
TRBV6-4	many	TRBD2	TRBJ2-1	CASSPGLDHNEQFF	TGTGCCAGCAGTCCGGGACTAGACCACAATGAGCAGTTCTTC
TRBV12-3/TRBV12-4	few	-	TRBJ2-3	CASSPPLDTQYF	TGTGCCAGCAGTCCCCCTTTAGATACGCAGTATTTT
TRBV29-1	many	TRBD1	TRBJ2-7	CSAFSSGTGQSYEQYF	TGCAGCGCGTTTAGTTCCGGGACAGGACAATCCTACGAGCAGTACTTC
TRBV29-1	many	-	TRBJ1-1	CSVGGGNTEAFF	TGCAGCGTTGGGGGGGGGAACACTGAAGCTTTCTTT
TRBV10-3	few	TRBD2	TRBJ2-5	CAIRSSGFETQYF	TGTGCCATCAGGAGTAGCGGGTTTGAGACCCAGTACTTC
TRBV29-1	-	TRBD1	TRBJ2-7	CSVEDRQGGYEQYF	TGCAGCGTTGAAGACCGACAGGGGGGCTACGAGCAGTACTTC
TRBV6-5	-	TRBD1	TRBJ2-5	CASSYSVRRTGDMETQYF	TGTGCCAGCAGTTACTCTGTCCGGAGGACAGGGGATATGGAGACCCAGTACTTC
TRBV4-2	many	TRBD2	TRBJ2-7	CASSQNLAGTFSYEQYF	TGTGCCAGCAGCCAAAACCTAGCGGGAACGTTCTCCTACGAGCAGTACTTC
TRBV19	many	-	TRBJ2-7	CASSIARGEQYF	TGTGCCAGTAGTATCGCCCGGGGCGAGCAGTACTTC
TRBV29-1	many	TRBD1	TRBJ2-7	CSVEGQGGTYEQYF	TGCAGCGTTGAAGGACAGGGGGGGACCTACGAGCAGTACTTC
TRBV12-3/TRBV12-4	-	-	TRBJ2-3	CASSFIATSTDTQYF	TGTGCCAGCAGTTTCATAGCGACTAGCACAGATACGCAGTATTTT
TRBV5-1	-	-	TRBJ2-1	CASRPAGRYNEQFF	TGCGCCAGCAGGCCAGCCGGACGGTACAATGAGCAGTTCTTC
TRBV12-3/TRBV12-4	many	-	TRBJ2-7	CASRPDSYEQYF	TGTGCCAGCAGGCCGGACTCCTACGAGCAGTACTTC
TRBV7-8	-	TRBD1	TRBJ2-7	CASSLAHRGYEQYF	TGTGCCAGCAGCTTAGCCCACAGGGGTTACGAGCAGTACTTC
TRBV29-1	-	-	TRBJ2-3	CSVTSRSRTDTQYF	TGCAGCGTTACGTCCAGAAGTCGCACAGATACGCAGTATTTT